These 20 T cell receptor beta chains share one sample of origin, sequenced in a study of T cell responses to AZD1222 COVID-19 vaccine. Repertoires were generated with immunoSEQ multiplex PCR, while TCRdb's copy carries only in-frame clones and drops some. This table holds 140,000 to 150,000 clones, 92% found once. The source was peripheral blood, collected 28 days after the second AZD1222 dose. These receptors originate from an adult who received the AZD1222 COVID-19 vaccine.

This chain connects TRBV18 to TRBJ2-5; no clear D. CDR3 length: 12 amino acids. Trimming removed 3 bases at V and 1 base at J, with 3 bases between. Per the germline V gene, CDR1 is KGHSH and CDR2 is LQKENI. The CDR3 DNA follows: TGTGCCAGCTCACCTACCCAAGAGACCCAGTACTTC. The encoded protein is CASSPTQETQYF.

The V and J genes are TRBV6-1 and TRBJ2-7; D gene uncertain. The V gene's germline CDR1 is MNHNS and CDR2 SASEGT. V was clipped by 2 bases and J by 7 bases, with 12 bases between them. The CDR3 is 13 residues long. The CDR3 protein is CASSETVPFEQYF. Written as DNA, the CDR3 is TGTGCCAGCAGTGAAACCGTCCCCTTTGAGCAGTACTTC.

Worth noting for this clone: Other nucleotide sequences in the sample specify the same CDR3. The chain is built from TRBV29-1 and TRBJ1-4; D unresolved. There are 11 residues in the CDR3. V was clipped by 1 base and J by 8 bases, with 5 bases between them. Germline lookup yields CDR1 SQVTM and CDR2 ANQGSEA. The CDR3, as DNA: TGCAGCGTTGAAGTGGGCGAAAAACTGTTTTTT. Translation: CSVEVGEKLFF. The variable domain in full, completed from reference TRBV29-1 and TRBJ1-4, reads SAVISQKPSRDICQRGTSLTIQCQVDSQVTMMFWYRQQPGQSLTLIATANQGSEATYESGFVIDKFPISRPNLTFSTLTVSNMSPEDSSIYLCSVEVGEKLFFGSGTQLSVL.

For the CDR3, the DNA is TGTGCCAGCAGTTACTCCTCCCTTCACCCGGGATACTATAGAAGCACCATATATTTT. Translated: CASSYSSLHPGYYRSTIYF. The gene calls are TRBV6-2 or TRBV6-3 and TRBJ1-3; D not certain. V lost 0 bases and J lost 9, with 27 bases in between. Per germline, CDR1 MNHEY and CDR2 SVGEGT. The CDR3 is 19 residues long.

The chain combines TRBV11-2 with TRBJ1-1; TRBD1 might be the D (5 bases). The germline V and J ends were trimmed by 5 bases and 3 bases, with 16 bases remaining between them. Germline V gives CDR1 SGHAT, CDR2 FQNNGV. The CDR3 runs to 15 residues. The CDR3 protein is CASSPRAGTDTEAFF. The CDR3 nucleotides read TGTGCCAGCAGCCCCAGGGCGGGTACAGACACTGAAGCTTTCTTT.

This rearrangement joins TRBV4-1 to TRBJ1-4; D is undetermined. The CDR3 is 12 amino acids. The V gene lost 0 bases and the J gene lost 11 bases, with 7 bases spanning the gap. Per the germline V gene, CDR1 is MGHRA and CDR2 is YSYEKL. The CDR3 DNA follows: TGCGCCAGCAGCCAAGATATGCGGAAACTGTTTTTT. It encodes CASSQDMRKLFF.

The chain couples TRBV7-3 to TRBJ1-1; D not resolved. The CDR3 consists of 13 residues. Looked up from germline, CDR1 is SGHTA and CDR2 is FQGTGA. V gave up 5 bases and J gave up 3 bases, with 10 bases separating them. Written as DNA, the CDR3 is TGTGCCAGCAGCCGCCGCACGGACACTGAAGCTTTCTTT. This sequence encodes CASSRRTDTEAFF.

V gene TRBV27 combines with J gene TRBJ1-1; D unclear. The CDR3 is 16 amino acids. Germline V lookup: CDR1 MNHEY, CDR2 SMNVEV (reference sequence). V shed 3 bases and J shed 3 bases, with 17 bases lying between them. For the CDR3, the DNA is TGTGCCAGCAGTTTTGGAGCTTTTGGGTCTCACACTGAAGCTTTCTTT. Translation gives CASSFGAFGSHTEAFF.

This rearrangement joins TRBV6-5 to TRBJ2-2; the match to TRBD1 covers 9 bases. The germline CDR1 and CDR2 sequences are MNHEY and SVGAGI. Trimming removed 6 bases from V and 9 bases from J; junction bases left unmatched: 8. The CDR3 totals 14 residues. The CDR3 is CASSLRTGARELFF. The DNA for the CDR3 is TGTGCCAGCAGCCTTAGGACAGGGGCCCGGGAGCTGTTTTTT.

The chain links TRBV19 to TRBJ1-2; tentative D call: TRBD1 (5 bases). This CDR3 is 14 amino acids long. Germline V gene data show CDR1 as LNHDA and CDR2 as SQIVND (reference sequence). V shed 3 bases and J shed 3 bases, with 11 bases lying between them. The CDR3 loop is CASSMRGDYYGYTF. CDR3 bases: TGTGCCAGTAGTATGAGGGGCGATTACTATGGCTACACCTTC.

The chain joins TRBV5-1 to TRBJ1-3; D gene uncertain. Germline CDR1 and CDR2: SGHRS and YFSETQ. The V and J ends lost 0 bases and 4 bases respectively, with 8 bases between them. The CDR3 is made up of 14 amino acids. The CDR3: CASSLGVTGNTIYF. CDR3 bases: TGCGCCAGCAGCTTGGGGGTCACAGGAAACACCATATATTTT.

This chain joins TRBV5-1 and TRBJ1-6; a possible D gene is TRBD1 (6 bases). From germline, CDR1 is SGHRS and CDR2 YFSETQ. This CDR3 is 15 amino acids long. V lost 0 bases to trimming and J lost 7 bases, with 11 bases between them. In DNA form, the CDR3 reads TGCGCCAGCAGCTTGGCCGGGAGGGGGAATTCACCCCTCCACTTT. Translating it yields CASSLAGRGNSPLHF.

The DNA of the CDR3 is TGTGCCAGCAGCGCTCCCGGTAGCTCCTACAATGAGCAGTTCTTC. Amino acids: CASSAPGSSYNEQFF. This sequence joins TRBV6-5 and TRBJ2-1; the D is unclear. The CDR3 sequence is 15 residues long. CDR1 MNHEY and CDR2 SVGAGI come from the germline V gene. The germline V and J ends were trimmed by 6 bases and 0 bases, with 12 bases remaining between them.

The CDR3 spells CASSQGQNNEQFF. The CDR3 DNA sequence: TGCGCCAGCAGCCAGGGACAGAACAATGAGCAGTTCTTC. V usage is TRBV5-1 and J usage is TRBJ2-1; TRBD1 agrees at 7 bases. Germline V gene data show CDR1 as SGHRS and CDR2 as YFSETQ. J was trimmed by 5 bases and V by 4 bases; bases with no gene match: 3. This CDR3 has 13 amino acids.

This chain links TRBV15 with TRBJ2-1; TRBD1 is a possible D gene (6 bases). Trimming took off 6 bases at V and 2 bases at J, with 17 bases between the two ends. Germline CDR1 is LNHNV and CDR2 is YYDKDF (reference sequence). The CDR3 is 16 amino acids. CDR3 in DNA: TGTGCCACCAGTCAACCGGGACATCCCACCTACAATGAGCAGTTCTTC. This sequence encodes CATSQPGHPTYNEQFF.

V and J are TRBV7-8 and TRBJ2-7; D possibly uses TRBD1 or TRBD2 (5 bases each). Germline CDR1 reads SGHVS; CDR2 reads FQNEAQ. The CDR3 covers 16 residues. The V and J ends lost 5 bases and 5 bases respectively, with 22 bases between them. The chain's CDR3 is CASSRGFRDAYNEQYF. CDR3 nucleotides: TGTGCCAGCAGCCGAGGATTCCGGGACGCCTATAACGAGCAGTACTTC.

The chain recombines TRBV20-1 with TRBJ2-7; 9 nucleotides match TRBD2. V was pared by 3 bases and J by 4 bases, with 7 bases of the junction left unmatched. The CDR3 contains 14 residues. Germline CDR1 reads DFQATT; CDR2 reads SNEGSKA (reference sequence). DNA of the CDR3: TGCAGTGCTAGTTTAGCGGGAGCTGGGTACGAGCAGTACTTC. It yields the protein CSASLAGAGYEQYF.

This chain uses TRBV5-1 with TRBJ1-1; D is ambiguous. V lost 5 bases and J lost 1, with 12 bases in between. The CDR3 contains 14 residues. Germline lookup yields CDR1 SGHRS and CDR2 YFSETQ. CDR3 amino acids: CASSRSAENTEAFF. CDR3 coding DNA: TGCGCCAGCAGTCGCAGTGCAGAGAACACTGAAGCTTTCTTT. Variable domain in full (rest from reference TRBV5-1 and TRBJ1-1): KAGVTQTPRYLIKTRGQQVTLSCSPISGHRSVSWYQQTPGQGLQFLFEYFSETQRNKGNFPGRFSGRQFSNSRSEMNVSTLELGDSALYLCASSRSAENTEAFFGQGTRLTVV.

The chain combines TRBV7-6 with TRBJ2-7; 13 bases match TRBD2. V lost 3 bases and J lost 5; bases outside the gene matches: 7. This CDR3 contains 16 residues. Per the germline V gene, CDR1 is SGHVS and CDR2 is FNYEAQ. CDR3 sequence reads: CASSLELAGGPDEQYF. For the CDR3, the DNA is TGTGCCAGCAGCTTGGAACTAGCGGGAGGGCCGGACGAGCAGTACTTC.

The chain is built from TRBV5-4 and TRBJ1-2, with 8 positions matching TRBD1. The CDR3 totals 13 residues. J was trimmed by 4 bases and V by 4 bases; bases with no gene match: 3. Germline CDR1 and CDR2: SGHNT and YYREEE (reference sequence). The CDR3 reads CASSLDRGYGYTF. In DNA, the CDR3 is TGTGCCAGCAGCCTTGACAGGGGCTATGGCTACACCTTC.